This T cell receptor beta chain was profiled in a study of identical twins. V shed 2 bases and J shed 0 bases, with 8 bases lying between them. The germline V gene has CDR1 DFQATT and CDR2 SNEGSKA (reference sequence). This CDR3 is 14 amino acids long. There are a few counts of this clonotype. TCRdb used MiXCR to reprocess the 5' RACE reads, holding one entry per CDR3 protein. This sample carries about 200,000 distinct CDR3 sequences, less than 8% of them seen once, and the ten largest clones take less than 2%. Everyone who gave samples was a healthy Caucasian. The same sample was also used in a study of yellow fever vaccine responses in identical twins.

The receptor was isolated from a woman between 18 and 29 years old in good health. This chain uses TRBV20-1 with TRBJ1-5, with unresolved D. The sequencing sample was made of memory (CD45RO+) T cells sorted from blood. The CDR3 coding sequence is TGCAGTGCTAGACAGACCTATAGCAATCAGCCCCAGCATTTT. It specifies CSARQTYSNQPQHF.